This T cell receptor beta chain originates from a study of OX40 agonist ivuxolimab in advanced cancers. Study as a whole: Partial responses were achieved by three patients, of whom one had hepatocellular carcinoma and two had cutaneous melanoma.

Points from the study as a whole: Among the lowest levels of clonal expansion were found in partial responders at 0.1-3.0 mg/kg.

Some clones are missing from TCRdb's copy, which holds only in-frame ones; the method was immunoSEQ multiplex PCR. Here the sample spans tens of thousands of clones, roughly 86% being singletons. Trimming took 4 bases from V and 8 from J, leaving 11 bases between them. Germline-derived CDR1 and CDR2 are SNHLY and FYNNEI. The CDR3 covers 13 residues. Of note for this clone: Its antigen remains unidentified.

This receptor was taken from an adult with an advanced solid tumor such as melanoma, head and neck, liver or kidney cancer. The V gene is TRBV2, the J gene TRBJ2-2; D may be TRBD2 (7 bases). Sequencing used CD4+ or CD8+ T cells sorted from blood, obtained in a trial of the OX40 agonist ivuxolimab. CDR3 sequence: CASSVGGLGELFF. CDR3 sequence (DNA): TGTGCCAGCAGTGTGGGGGGGCTGGGGGAGCTGTTTTTT.